This T cell receptor (beta chain) is from a study of T cells after yellow fever vaccination. Generation of TCR cDNA used 5'RACE template switching (which added a universal primer site and UMIs). TCRdb re-derived calls from the 5' RACE reads in MiXCR, one entry per CDR3 protein. The repertoire holds 360,000 or so distinct CDR3 sequences, with around a tenth as singletons. General study results and limits: Only a small proportion of the clonotypes turned up in both the CD4 and the CD8 compartments, likely arising from convergent recombination.

Trimming took off 5 bases at V and 6 bases at J, with 22 bases between the two ends. This CDR3 spans 16 amino acids. Germline V gene sequence: CDR1 SGHAT, CDR2 FQDESV (reference sequence). This clonotype was seen only a few times. Antigen specificity is unknown. Sequences were derived from PBMCs, sampled on the day of the first yellow fever vaccination. The TCR originated in a man aged 18 to 30 who received the YFV17D yellow fever vaccine. The chain combines TRBV11-1 with TRBJ2-5; the D call may be TRBD1 or TRBD2 (7 bases each). This CDR3 is CASSPGRSGGKQTQYF. The CDR3 nucleotides are TGTGCCAGCAGCCCCGGGAGGTCAGGGGGTAAACAGACCCAGTACTTC.